These 30 T cell receptor beta chains were sequenced from one sample in a study of blood T cell repertoires in COVID-19. Generated by immunoSEQ multiplex PCR, the TCRdb table keeps only in-frame clones and is missing some. The repertoire holds some 130,000 clones, with more than 75% as singletons. The specimen sequenced was peripheral blood. These receptors all stem from a man aged 80 or over with acute or convalescent COVID-19.

The chain has TRBV4-2 and TRBJ2-7, with 7 bases aligning to TRBD1. J gave up 2 bases and V 0 bases, and 13 bases lay outside the gene matches. CDR1 is LGHNA and CDR2 is YNFKEQ in the germline V gene. This CDR3 has 18 amino acids. The CDR3 loop is CASSQEVSTGSVTYEQYF. The CDR3 DNA reads as TGTGCCAGCAGCCAAGAAGTGTCGACAGGGTCCGTTACCTACGAGCAGTACTTC.

This clone was detected only a few times. The rearrangement links TRBV19 to TRBJ1-1; D might be TRBD1 (5 bases). CDR3 length equals 14 residues. V lost 0 bases and J 7 bases, leaving 12 bases between the germline ends. The germline CDR1 and CDR2 sequences are LNHDA and SQIVND (reference sequence). CDR3: CASSIDHGQGEAFF. The DNA for the CDR3 is TGTGCCAGTAGTATAGATCACGGGCAGGGTGAAGCTTTCTTT.

Only one count was recorded for this clone. The chain carries TRBV19 and TRBJ2-2; maybe TRBD2 (6 bases). CDR1 is LNHDA and CDR2 is SQIVND in the germline V gene (reference sequence). The length of the CDR3 is 16 residues. V was pared by 10 bases and J by 3 bases, with 21 bases between. The CDR3 nucleotides read TGTGCCACTCACCAGGGCATGGGGAGGTACACCGGGGAGCTGTTTTTT. It translates to CATHQGMGRYTGELFF.

This clone has just a few counts. The chain has TRBV12-3 or TRBV12-4 and TRBJ1-2; TRBD1 agrees at 7 bases. This CDR3 has 13 residues. V lost 10 bases to trimming and J lost 6 bases; unmatched junction nucleotides: 11. CDR3 amino acids: CATRRQGADGYTF. The CDR3 bases are TGTGCCACCCGGAGACAGGGTGCCGATGGCTACACCTTC.

The gene calls are TRBV15 and TRBJ1-6, with 10 bases that match TRBD1. The junction had 6 bases not matched to a gene; V was cut back by 3 bases and J by 10 bases. This CDR3 has 15 amino acids. The germline V gene encodes CDR1 LNHNV and CDR2 YYDKDF (reference sequence). CDR3 protein: CATSRTGTGESPLHF. Here the CDR3 DNA reads TGTGCCACCAGCAGGACCGGGACAGGGGAATCACCCCTCCACTTT.

The V and J genes are TRBV3-1 (or the pseudogene TRBV3-2) and TRBJ2-1; 15 bases fit TRBD2. CDR3 length: 20 amino acids. Looked up from germline, CDR1 is LGHDT and CDR2 is YNNKEL (reference sequence). The junction had 14 bases not matched to a gene; V was cut back by 4 bases and J by 4 bases. In DNA, the CDR3 is TGTGCCAGCAGCCCTGAACTAGGGACTAGCGGGGGGAAGGAGTACAATGAGCAGTTCTTC. This translates into CASSPELGTSGGKEYNEQFF.

This clone has a handful of counts. The chain couples TRBV28 to TRBJ1-5, with 7 bases lining up with TRBD1. The CDR3 is 14 residues long. Trimming removed 5 bases from V and 4 bases from J; junction bases left unmatched: 5. Germline-derived CDR1 and CDR2 are MDHEN and SYDVKM. DNA of the CDR3: TGTGCCAGCAGTCAAGACAGGGAAAATCAGCCCCAGCATTTT. Translation gives CASSQDRENQPQHF.

This clone showed up just once. V is TRBV2 and J is TRBJ2-3, with 15 bases that match TRBD2. Trimming at V came to 7 bases and at J to 1 base, leaving 6 bases not matched to a gene. The germline V gene encodes CDR1 SNHLY and CDR2 FYNNEI. This CDR3 spans 17 amino acids. In nucleotides, the CDR3 is TGTGCCAGCAATCCGCGGACTAGCGGGGGGGGCACAGATACGCAGTATTTT. Amino acid sequence: CASNPRTSGGGTDTQYF. Full variable domain (rest looked up from reference TRBV2 and TRBJ2-3): EPEVTQTPSHQVTQMGQEVILRCVPISNHLYFYWYRQILGQKVEFLVSFYNNEISEKSEIFDDQFSVERPDGSNFTLKIRSTKLEDSAMYFCASNPRTSGGGTDTQYFGPGTRLTVL.

The chain carries TRBV5-1 and TRBJ1-6, with D possibly being TRBD1 (6 bases). CDR1 SGHRS and CDR2 YFSETQ come from the germline V gene. V lost 4 bases and J 9 bases, leaving 17 bases between the germline ends. This CDR3 is built from 15 residues. In nucleotides, the CDR3 is TGCGCCAGCAGCCAAATTACAGGGTTTCCTTCACCCCTCCACTTT. The encoded protein is CASSQITGFPSPLHF.

CDR3 amino acids: CATSRVRGSTQYF. For the CDR3, the DNA is TGTGCCACCAGCAGAGTACGAGGATCCACGCAGTATTTT. The rearrangement joins TRBV15 to TRBJ2-3; D gene uncertain. Trimming cost V 1 base and J 9 bases, with 11 bases left between them. The CDR3 is 13 residues long. Per germline, CDR1 LNHNV and CDR2 YYDKDF (reference sequence).

The CDR3 DNA follows: TGTGCCAGCAGCTTAGTAGCGGGGGGCATGAGCGAGCAGTACTTC. Its translation is CASSLVAGGMSEQYF. The chain carries TRBV7-2 and TRBJ2-7, with 10 bases that match TRBD2. The J segment lost 6 bases and the V segment lost 1 base, leaving 6 bases of the junction unmatched. The CDR3 totals 15 residues. Germline V CDR1 and CDR2: SGHTA, FQGNSA.

The chain links TRBV29-1 to TRBJ1-1; D is uncertain. Germline loops: CDR1 SQVTM, CDR2 ANQGSEA. CDR3 length: 13 residues. Trimming shortened V by 3 bases and J by 1 base, and 9 bases separated the two germline ends. Here the CDR3 reads CSVDGSGNTEAFF. The CDR3 DNA follows: TGCAGCGTTGACGGATCGGGGAACACTGAAGCTTTCTTT.

This chain joins TRBV5-6 and TRBJ1-3; TRBD1 matches 7 bases. This CDR3 is 14 amino acids long. The trim removed 6 bases at V and 0 bases at J, leaving 3 bases unmatched. Germline lookup yields CDR1 SGHDT and CDR2 YYEEEE. CDR3 region: CASTRDSSGNTIYF. Here the CDR3 DNA reads TGTGCCAGCACCCGGGACAGCTCTGGAAACACCATATATTTT.

This clone was detected once. This chain joins TRBV5-1 and TRBJ1-4; 7 positions match TRBD1. Germline V gene lookup returns CDR1 SGHRS and CDR2 YFSETQ. This CDR3 spans 16 amino acids. V lost 0 bases and J lost 5; bases outside the gene matches: 7. CDR3 bases: TGCGCCAGCAGCTTGGCCGGGGGACAGCGAAATGAAAAACTGTTTTTT. It is translated as CASSLAGGQRNEKLFF.

V is TRBV24-1 and J is TRBJ2-3; TRBD1 matches at 8 bases. Per the germline V gene, CDR1 is KGHDR and CDR2 is SFDVKD. This CDR3 contains 19 residues. V lost 5 bases, J lost 2 bases, and 17 bases stayed unmatched. The DNA of the CDR3 is TGTGCCACCAGTGGCCCATCCAGGGGGCAGCCAACCGACACAGATACGCAGTATTTT. Its protein product is CATSGPSRGQPTDTDTQYF.

The chain recombines TRBV2 with TRBJ2-7; tentatively, D is TRBD1 (5 bases). CDR3 length: 14 residues. The germline V gene has CDR1 SNHLY and CDR2 FYNNEI. The V end was cut by 1 base, the J end by 6 bases, with 13 bases between. CDR3 sequence (DNA): TGTGCCAGCAGTGAAGTGACAGATACGCGCGAGCAGTACTTC. Translating it yields CASSEVTDTREQYF.

This chain uses TRBV28 with TRBJ1-2; 7 bases map to TRBD1. Germline V gene lookup returns CDR1 MDHEN and CDR2 SYDVKM. The CDR3 contains 16 residues. V lost 7 bases and J lost 3; bases outside the gene matches: 14. The CDR3 region is CASTGAWDSLYYGYTF. The CDR3 nucleotides read TGTGCCAGCACCGGGGCTTGGGACAGCCTCTACTATGGCTACACCTTC.

V is TRBV3-1 (or the pseudogene TRBV3-2) and J is TRBJ2-2, with TRBD2 as a possible D gene (5 bases). Trimming left V 4 bases short and J 7 bases short, with 16 bases between. Germline lookup yields CDR1 LGHDT and CDR2 YNNKEL (reference sequence). CDR3 length equals 15 residues. For the CDR3, the DNA is TGTGCCAGCAGCCTTTACACGGGGAAAAGCGGGGAGCTGTTTTTT. It yields the protein CASSLYTGKSGELFF.

V is TRBV21-1 and J is TRBJ2-6; the table calls TRBD1, which could not be checked here. TRBV21-1 is termed a pseudogene. The CDR3 is 19 residues long. CDR3 nucleotides: TGTGCCAGCAGCAAAGCGAGGAGACAGCCTCCCACTGGGGCCAACGTCCTGACTTTC. Residues: CASSKARRQPPTGANVLTF.

The CDR3 DNA is TGTGCCAGCAGCCCCGGCGGAACATACAATGAGCAGTTCTTC. It specifies CASSPGGTYNEQFF. The gene calls are TRBV9 and TRBJ2-1; D is unclear. The CDR3 totals 14 residues. The germline gives CDR1 SGDLS, CDR2 YYNGEE. The germline V and J ends were trimmed by 4 bases and 4 bases, with 12 bases remaining between them.

This clone counts as medium-sized (0.01 to 0.1%). The chain has TRBV5-1 and TRBJ1-2; TRBD1 is a possible D gene (5 bases). Trimming took off 5 bases at V and 6 bases at J, with 17 bases between the two ends. Germline-derived CDR1 and CDR2 are SGHRS and YFSETQ. The CDR3 is made up of 14 amino acids. As DNA, the CDR3 is TGCGCCAGCAGAGTTGTAGAACAGGACCATGGCTACACCTTC. The encoded protein is CASRVVEQDHGYTF.

V gene TRBV5-5 combines with J gene TRBJ1-2, with 9 bases matching TRBD1. The CDR3 has 13 residues. CDR1 is SGHKS and CDR2 is YYEKEE in the germline V gene (reference sequence). Trimming cost V 4 bases and J 7 bases; bases outside gene matches: 5. The CDR3 region is CASSLTGGGGYTF. The CDR3 DNA sequence: TGTGCCAGCAGCCTAACAGGGGGCGGTGGCTACACCTTC.

This clone was found once. This sequence joins TRBV4-3 and TRBJ1-3; D is possibly TRBD1 (5 bases). This CDR3 contains 16 residues. V was trimmed by 0 bases and J by 3 bases, leaving 12 bases between them. Looked up from germline, CDR1 is LGHNA and CDR2 is YSLEER. CDR3 nucleotide sequence: TGCGCCAGCAGCCAAGATTATGGACAAAATGGAAACACCATATATTTT. This sequence encodes CASSQDYGQNGNTIYF.

This chain connects TRBV12-3 or TRBV12-4 to TRBJ2-7, with TRBD1 as a possible D gene (6 bases). V was trimmed by 4 bases and J by 2 bases, leaving 9 bases between them. The CDR3 has 13 amino acids. The CDR3 DNA follows: TGTGCCAGCAGTTCCGGACAGCCCTACGAGCAGTACTTC. Protein product: CASSSGQPYEQYF.

V usage is TRBV9 and J usage is TRBJ2-5; D may be TRBD2 (6 bases). Germline V gives CDR1 SGDLS, CDR2 YYNGEE. The V end was cut by 5 bases, the J end by 2 bases, with 16 bases between. The CDR3 has 15 residues. The CDR3 sequence: CASSYLGLLQETQYF. As DNA, the CDR3 is TGTGCCAGCAGTTACCTGGGACTCCTTCAAGAGACCCAGTACTTC.

CDR3 coding DNA: TGTGCCAGCAGCCGAGCCCAGGGGGCGGGTGAAAAACTGTTTTTT. Encoded protein: CASSRAQGAGEKLFF. The V and J genes are TRBV4-2 and TRBJ1-4, with 8 bases identical to TRBD1. CDR1 and CDR2 (germline): LGHNA, YNFKEQ. The CDR3 is made up of 15 amino acids. With V trimmed by 4 bases and J by 7 bases, 8 bases remained unmatched.

This chain links TRBV6-6 with TRBJ2-5, with 11 bases that match TRBD2. The CDR3 spans 16 residues. The junction had 8 bases not matched to a gene; V was cut back by 4 bases and J by 4 bases. Looked up from germline, CDR1 is MNHNY and CDR2 is SVGAGI (reference sequence). The CDR3 is CASSSFRLAGTETQYF. In DNA, the CDR3 is TGTGCCAGCAGTTCCTTTCGACTAGCGGGGACAGAGACCCAGTACTTC.

The chain employs TRBV2 and TRBJ1-2, with D hard to call. CDR3 size: 13 residues. V lost 6 bases, J lost 2 bases, and 10 bases lay in between. Germline lookup yields CDR1 SNHLY and CDR2 FYNNEI. CDR3 nucleotides: TGTGCCAGCAGCTCAGGCAGCAACTATGGCTACACCTTC. This codes for CASSSGSNYGYTF.

The genes are TRBV5-5 and TRBJ1-2; tentatively, D is TRBD1 (6 bases). The germline V gene encodes CDR1 SGHKS and CDR2 YYEKEE (reference sequence). V lost 2 bases, J lost 1 base, and 12 bases lay in between. This CDR3 has 15 amino acids. CDR3 nucleotides: TGTGCCAGCAGCTTACAGGACAGCATTAACTATGGCTACACCTTC. It codes for CASSLQDSINYGYTF.

This clone was observed at least ten times. The chain carries TRBV28 and TRBJ1-2, with a possible D match to TRBD1 (5 bases). V was pared by 7 bases and J by 4 bases, with 19 bases between. The CDR3 is made up of 15 amino acids. The germline CDR1 and CDR2 sequences are MDHEN and SYDVKM. The CDR3 nucleotides read TGTGCCAGCACCAAAAATGGGGCCGACGGCTATGGCTACACCTTC. Translated, it gives CASTKNGADGYGYTF.